This TCR beta chain emerged from a study of T-cell memory formation after mild COVID-19. As regards this clonotype: The antigen remains undetermined.

CDR3 size: 15 residues. Germline assignment: CDR1 SGHTS and CDR2 YDEGEE. Trimming left V 1 base short and J 1 base short, with 10 bases between. General study findings and limits: SARS-CoV-2 specificity was not confirmed for second-wave clones peaking on day 37.

TCRdb re-derived calls from the 5' RACE reads in MiXCR, one entry per CDR3 protein. Found here are about 430,000 distinct CDR3 sequences, roughly 18% of them singletons; the top ten hold approximately 21%. This sequence originates from a man in his late teens or twenties who had mild COVID-19 (a few samples of this study predate the infection). Cell type and time point are not known. V gene TRBV5-8 combines with J gene TRBJ2-3, with D possibly being TRBD1 (6 bases). Sequenced: PBMCs or a T cell subset sorted from them (not recorded which). The CDR3 reads CASSLRDTRTDTQYF. The CDR3 coding sequence is TGTGCCAGCAGCTTGAGGGACACCCGCACAGATACGCAGTATTTT.